This T cell receptor beta chain was identified during a study of metastatic and nonmetastatic thyroid tumors. This clone was seen many times. The entire patient cohort was treatment-naive prior to thyroid surgery. TCRdb re-analyzed the PCR reads through MiXCR. The sample holds approximately 70,000 clones, roughly 4% seen once. The clonotype was recovered from a female donor with papillary thyroid cancer or a benign thyroid nodule (not recorded which). Some clones in this sample may be carry-over from other donors' samples. Sequencing was performed on blood.

CDR3 residues: CASSPDRDYGYTF. The CDR3 nucleotides are TGTGCCAGTAGTCCGGACAGGGACTATGGCTACACCTTC. The chain has TRBV19 and TRBJ1-2, with 8 positions matching TRBD1. This CDR3 has 13 amino acids. The J segment lost 3 bases and the V segment lost 5 bases, leaving 2 bases of the junction unmatched. CDR1 and CDR2 (germline): LNHDA, SQIVND (reference sequence).